This T cell receptor beta chain was sequenced for a study of immune evolution from preneoplasia to lung adenocarcinoma. Findings and caveats of the study: Later-stage lesions seemingly showed higher T cell density and diversity than normal lung. Top clone share appeared to fall from AAH through AIS, MIA, adenocarcinoma.

Only in-frame clones appear in the TCRdb table, and some are missing; sequencing was by immunoSEQ multiplex PCR. Of around 10,000 clones listed, about 74% were seen once; the top ten hold less than 30%. About this clone: Its cognate antigen is unknown.

Patients had resection in Japan or China between 2014 and 2017. The clonotype was recovered from a person in their sixties or seventies with lung adenocarcinoma. Some clones in this sample may be carry-over from other donors' samples. What was sequenced was FFPE normal lung tissue adjacent to the tumor.

CDR3: CASSLAGRQPQHF. The DNA for the CDR3 is TGTGCCAGCAGCTTAGCGGGTCGGCAGCCCCAGCATTTT. This chain joins TRBV7-2 and TRBJ1-5; D gene unclear. V lost 0 bases, J lost 7 bases, and 7 bases lay in between. CDR1 is SGHTA and CDR2 is FQGNSA in the germline V gene. This CDR3 region has 13 residues.